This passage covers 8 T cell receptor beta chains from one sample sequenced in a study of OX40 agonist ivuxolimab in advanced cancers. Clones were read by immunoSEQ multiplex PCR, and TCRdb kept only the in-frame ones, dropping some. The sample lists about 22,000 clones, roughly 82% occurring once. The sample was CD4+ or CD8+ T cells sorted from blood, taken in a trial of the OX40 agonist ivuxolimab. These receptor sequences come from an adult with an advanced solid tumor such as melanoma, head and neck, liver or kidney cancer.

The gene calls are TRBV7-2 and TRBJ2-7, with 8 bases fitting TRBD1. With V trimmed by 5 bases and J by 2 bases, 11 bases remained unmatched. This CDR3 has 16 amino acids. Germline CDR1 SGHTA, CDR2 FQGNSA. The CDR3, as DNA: TGTGCCAGCAGCGCCAATAGACAGGGGACGACCTACGAGCAGTACTTC. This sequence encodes CASSANRQGTTYEQYF.

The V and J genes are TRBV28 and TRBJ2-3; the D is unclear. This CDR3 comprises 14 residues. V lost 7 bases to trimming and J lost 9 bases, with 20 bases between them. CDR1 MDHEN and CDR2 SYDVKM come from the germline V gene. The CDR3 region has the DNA TGTGCCAGCACCCCAGTGGTCTCGTCGGCCACGCAGTATTTT. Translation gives CASTPVVSSATQYF.

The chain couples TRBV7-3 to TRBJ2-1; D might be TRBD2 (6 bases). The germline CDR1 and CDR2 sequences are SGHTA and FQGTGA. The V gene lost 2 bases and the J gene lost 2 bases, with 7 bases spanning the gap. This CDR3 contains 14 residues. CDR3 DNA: TGTGCCAGCAGCTTAGCGGGACCCTACAATGAGCAGTTCTTC. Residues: CASSLAGPYNEQFF.

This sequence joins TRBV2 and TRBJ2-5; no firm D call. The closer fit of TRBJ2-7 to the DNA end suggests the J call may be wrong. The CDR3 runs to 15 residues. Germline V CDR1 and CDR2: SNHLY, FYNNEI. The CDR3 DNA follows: TGTGCCAGCAGCCCTGACCCCCTCAAAAACTACGAGCAGTACTTC. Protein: CASSPDPLKNYEQYF.

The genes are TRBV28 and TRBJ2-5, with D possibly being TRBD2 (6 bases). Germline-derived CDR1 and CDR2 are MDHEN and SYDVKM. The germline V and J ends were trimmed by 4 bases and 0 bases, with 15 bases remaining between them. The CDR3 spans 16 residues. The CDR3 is CASSSRDSLYQETQYF. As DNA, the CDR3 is TGTGCCAGCAGTTCTCGGGACTCATTGTACCAAGAGACCCAGTACTTC.

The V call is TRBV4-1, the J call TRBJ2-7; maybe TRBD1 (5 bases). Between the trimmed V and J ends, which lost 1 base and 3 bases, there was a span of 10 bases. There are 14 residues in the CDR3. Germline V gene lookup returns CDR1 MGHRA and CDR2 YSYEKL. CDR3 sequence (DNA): TGCGCCAGCAGCCAAGTAGTTCAGGGCTACGAGCAGTACTTC. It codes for CASSQVVQGYEQYF.

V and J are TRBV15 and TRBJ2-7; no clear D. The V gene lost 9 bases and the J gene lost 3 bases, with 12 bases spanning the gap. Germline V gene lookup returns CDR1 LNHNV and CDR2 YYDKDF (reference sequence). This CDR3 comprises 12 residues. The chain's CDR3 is CATSSGNYEQYF. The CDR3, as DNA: TGTGCCACTTCTAGTGGGAACTACGAGCAGTACTTC.

The CDR3 region has the DNA TGTGCCAGCAGTGAATCCCGGAACACCATATATTTT. Residues: CASSESRNTIYF. This rearrangement joins TRBV25-1 to TRBJ1-3; no clear D. This CDR3 comprises 12 residues. The V and J ends lost 1 base and 7 bases respectively, with 5 bases between them. Germline CDR1 and CDR2: MGHDK and SYGVNS. Complete variable domain (other parts from reference TRBV25-1 and TRBJ1-3): EADIYQTPRYLVIGTGKKITLECSQTMGHDKMYWYQQDPGMELHLIHYSYGVNSTEKGDLSSESTVSRIRTEHFPLTLESARPSHTSQYLCASSESRNTIYFGEGSWLTVV.